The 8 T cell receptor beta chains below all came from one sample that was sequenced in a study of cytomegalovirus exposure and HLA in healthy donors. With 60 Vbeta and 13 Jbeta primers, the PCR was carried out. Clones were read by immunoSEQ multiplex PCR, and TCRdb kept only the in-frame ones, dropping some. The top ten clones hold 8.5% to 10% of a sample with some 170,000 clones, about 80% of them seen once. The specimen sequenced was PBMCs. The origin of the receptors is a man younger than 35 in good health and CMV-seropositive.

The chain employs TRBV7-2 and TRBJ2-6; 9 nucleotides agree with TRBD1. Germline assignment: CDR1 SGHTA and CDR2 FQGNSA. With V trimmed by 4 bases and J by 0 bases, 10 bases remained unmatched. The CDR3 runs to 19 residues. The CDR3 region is CASSYERDRVRSGANVLTF. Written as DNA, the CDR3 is TGTGCCAGCAGCTACGAACGGGACAGGGTACGCTCTGGGGCCAACGTCCTGACTTTC.

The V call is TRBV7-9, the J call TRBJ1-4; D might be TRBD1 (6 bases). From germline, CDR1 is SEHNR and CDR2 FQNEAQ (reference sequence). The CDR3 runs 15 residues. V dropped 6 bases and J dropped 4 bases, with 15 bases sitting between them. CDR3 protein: CASRKDRESNEKLFF. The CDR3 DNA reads TGTGCCAGCAGGAAGGACAGAGAAAGTAATGAAAAACTGTTTTTT.

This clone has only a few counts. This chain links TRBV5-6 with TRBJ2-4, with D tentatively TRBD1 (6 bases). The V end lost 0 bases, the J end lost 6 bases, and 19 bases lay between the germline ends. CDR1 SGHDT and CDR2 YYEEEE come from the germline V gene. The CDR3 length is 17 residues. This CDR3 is CASSLAGAGDRRNIQYF. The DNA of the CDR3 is TGTGCCAGCAGCTTGGCTGGGGCAGGGGATCGTAGAAACATTCAGTACTTC.

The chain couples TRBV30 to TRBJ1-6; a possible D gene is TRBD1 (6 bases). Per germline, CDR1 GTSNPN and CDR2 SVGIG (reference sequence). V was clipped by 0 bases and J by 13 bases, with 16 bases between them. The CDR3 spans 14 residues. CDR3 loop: CAWSVVGGVDPLHF. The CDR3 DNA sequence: TGTGCCTGGAGTGTCGTTGGGGGCGTTGATCCCCTCCACTTT.

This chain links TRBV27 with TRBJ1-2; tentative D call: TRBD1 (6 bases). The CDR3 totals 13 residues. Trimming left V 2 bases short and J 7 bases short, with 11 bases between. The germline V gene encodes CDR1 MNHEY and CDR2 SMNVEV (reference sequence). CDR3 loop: CASSLRGAFGYTF. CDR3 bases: TGTGCCAGCAGTTTACGGGGGGCGTTTGGCTACACCTTC.

CDR3 in amino acids: CASSQGATYEQYF. Here the CDR3 DNA reads TGTGCCAGCAGTCAGGGGGCCACCTACGAGCAGTACTTC. The gene calls are TRBV27 and TRBJ2-5; 8 positions match TRBD1. The DNA matches TRBJ2-7 better at its end, which makes the J call doubtful. The length of the CDR3 is 13 residues. CDR1 and CDR2 (germline): MNHEY, SMNVEV (reference sequence).

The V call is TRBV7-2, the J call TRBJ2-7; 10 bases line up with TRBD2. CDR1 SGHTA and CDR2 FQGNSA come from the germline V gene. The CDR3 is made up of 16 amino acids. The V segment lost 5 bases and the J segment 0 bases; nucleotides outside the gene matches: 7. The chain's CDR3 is CASSKGTSDPSYEQYF. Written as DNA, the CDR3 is TGTGCCAGCAGCAAAGGGACTAGCGACCCCTCCTACGAGCAGTACTTC.

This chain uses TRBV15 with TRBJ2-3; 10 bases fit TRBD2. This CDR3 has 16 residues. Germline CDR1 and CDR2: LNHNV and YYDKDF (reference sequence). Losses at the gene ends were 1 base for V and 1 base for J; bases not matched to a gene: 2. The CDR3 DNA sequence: TGTGCCACCAGCAGAGTCGGGACTAGCGGCACAGATACGCAGTATTTT. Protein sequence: CATSRVGTSGTDTQYF.